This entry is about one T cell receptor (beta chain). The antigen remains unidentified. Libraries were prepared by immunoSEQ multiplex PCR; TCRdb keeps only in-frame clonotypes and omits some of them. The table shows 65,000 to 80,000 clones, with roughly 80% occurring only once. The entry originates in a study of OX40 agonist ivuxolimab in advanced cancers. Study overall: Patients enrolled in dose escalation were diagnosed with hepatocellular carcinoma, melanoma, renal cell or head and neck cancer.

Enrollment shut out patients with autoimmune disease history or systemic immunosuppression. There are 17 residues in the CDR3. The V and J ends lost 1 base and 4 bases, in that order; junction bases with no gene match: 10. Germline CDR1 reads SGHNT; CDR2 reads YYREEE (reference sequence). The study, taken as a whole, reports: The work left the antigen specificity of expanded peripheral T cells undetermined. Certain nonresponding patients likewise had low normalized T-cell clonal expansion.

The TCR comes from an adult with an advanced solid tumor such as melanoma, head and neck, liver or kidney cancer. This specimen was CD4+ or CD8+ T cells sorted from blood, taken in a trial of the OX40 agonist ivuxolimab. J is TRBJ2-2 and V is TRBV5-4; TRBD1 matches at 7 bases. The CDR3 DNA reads TGTGCCAGCAGCTTGTATGTGAAGGGGGCGAGCACCGGGGAGCTGTTTTTT. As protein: CASSLYVKGASTGELFF.